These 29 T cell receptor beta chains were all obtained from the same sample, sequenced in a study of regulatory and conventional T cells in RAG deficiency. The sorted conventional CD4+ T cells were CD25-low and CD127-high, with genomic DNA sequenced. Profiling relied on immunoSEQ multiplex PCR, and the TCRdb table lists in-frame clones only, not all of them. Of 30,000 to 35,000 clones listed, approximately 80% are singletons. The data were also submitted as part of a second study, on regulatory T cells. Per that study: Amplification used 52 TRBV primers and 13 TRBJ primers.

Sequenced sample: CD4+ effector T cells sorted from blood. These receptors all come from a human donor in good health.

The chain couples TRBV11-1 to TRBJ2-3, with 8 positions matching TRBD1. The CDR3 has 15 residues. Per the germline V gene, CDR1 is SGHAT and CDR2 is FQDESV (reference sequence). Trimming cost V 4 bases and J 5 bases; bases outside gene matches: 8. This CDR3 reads CASSSSGQGLDTQYF. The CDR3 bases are TGTGCCAGCAGCTCCTCCGGACAGGGTTTAGATACGCAGTATTTT.

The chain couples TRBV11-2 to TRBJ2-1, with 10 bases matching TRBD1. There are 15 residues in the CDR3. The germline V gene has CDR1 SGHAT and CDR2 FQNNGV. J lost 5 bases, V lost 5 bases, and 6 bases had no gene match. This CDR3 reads CASSKPGQGHNEQFF. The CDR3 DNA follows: TGTGCCAGCAGCAAACCGGGACAGGGGCACAATGAGCAGTTCTTC. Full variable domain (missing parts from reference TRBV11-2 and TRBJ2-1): EAGVAQSPRYKIIEKRQSVAFWCNPISGHATLYWYQQILGQGPKLLIQFQNNGVVDDSQLPKDRFSAERLKGVDSTLKIQPAKLEDSAVYLCASSKPGQGHNEQFFGPGTRLTVL.

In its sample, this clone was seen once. CDR3 DNA: TGTGCCAGTAGTAAGTCAGGGTACAATCAGCCCCAGCATTTT. Its translation is CASSKSGYNQPQHF. The gene calls are TRBV19 and TRBJ1-5, with TRBD1 as a possible D gene (5 bases). This CDR3 comprises 14 residues. Germline assignment: CDR1 LNHDA and CDR2 SQIVND (reference sequence). V gave up 4 bases and J gave up 3 bases, with 10 bases separating them.

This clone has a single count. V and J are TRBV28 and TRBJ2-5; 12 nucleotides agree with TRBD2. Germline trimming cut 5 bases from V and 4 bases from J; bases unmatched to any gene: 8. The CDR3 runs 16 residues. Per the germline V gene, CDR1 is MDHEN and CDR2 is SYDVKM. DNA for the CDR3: TGTGCCAGCAGTAAAGGGGGACTAGCGGGCACAGAGACCCAGTACTTC. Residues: CASSKGGLAGTETQYF.

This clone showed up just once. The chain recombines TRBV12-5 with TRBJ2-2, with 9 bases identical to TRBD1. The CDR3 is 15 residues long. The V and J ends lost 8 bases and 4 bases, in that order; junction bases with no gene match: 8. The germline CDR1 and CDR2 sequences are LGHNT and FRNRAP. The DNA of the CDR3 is TGTGCTAGTAAATCCGGGACAGGGCCCACCGGGGAGCTGTTTTTT. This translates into CASKSGTGPTGELFF.

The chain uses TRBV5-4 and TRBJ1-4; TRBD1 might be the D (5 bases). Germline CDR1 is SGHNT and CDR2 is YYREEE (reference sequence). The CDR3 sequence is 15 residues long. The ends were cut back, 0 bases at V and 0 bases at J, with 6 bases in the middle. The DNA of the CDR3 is TGTGCCAGCAGCTTGGGACAGCCAACTAATGAAAAACTGTTTTTT. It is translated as CASSLGQPTNEKLFF.

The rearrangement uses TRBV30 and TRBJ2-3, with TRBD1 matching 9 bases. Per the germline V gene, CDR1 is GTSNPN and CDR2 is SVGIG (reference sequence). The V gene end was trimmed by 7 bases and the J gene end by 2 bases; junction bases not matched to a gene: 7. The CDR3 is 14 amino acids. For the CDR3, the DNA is TGTGCCTTGCAGACAGGGGGGAACACAGATACGCAGTATTTT. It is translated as CALQTGGNTDTQYF.

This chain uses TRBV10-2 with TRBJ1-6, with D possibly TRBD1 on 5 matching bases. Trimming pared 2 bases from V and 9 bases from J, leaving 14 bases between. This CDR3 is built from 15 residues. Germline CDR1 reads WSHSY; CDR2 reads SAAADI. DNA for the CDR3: TGCGCCAGCAGTGAGCAGGGTGGACGTTCTTCACCCCTCCACTTT. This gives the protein CASSEQGGRSSPLHF.

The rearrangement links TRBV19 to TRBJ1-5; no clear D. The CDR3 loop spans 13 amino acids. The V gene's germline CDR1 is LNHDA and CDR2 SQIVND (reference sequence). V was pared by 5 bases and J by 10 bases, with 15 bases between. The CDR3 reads CASSSSAPLPQHF. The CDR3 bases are TGTGCCAGTAGTTCCTCGGCCCCCCTCCCCCAGCATTTT.

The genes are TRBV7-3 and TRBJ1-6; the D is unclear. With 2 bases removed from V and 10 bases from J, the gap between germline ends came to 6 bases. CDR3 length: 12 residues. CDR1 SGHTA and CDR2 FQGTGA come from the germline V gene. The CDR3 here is CASSLGYSPLHF. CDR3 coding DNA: TGTGCCAGCAGCTTAGGGTACTCACCCCTCCACTTT.

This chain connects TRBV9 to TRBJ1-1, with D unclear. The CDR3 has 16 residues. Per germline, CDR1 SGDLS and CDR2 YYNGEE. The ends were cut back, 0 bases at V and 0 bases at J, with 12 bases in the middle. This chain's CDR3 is CASSVESVLVNTEAFF. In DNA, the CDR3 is TGTGCCAGCAGCGTAGAATCGGTTCTCGTGAACACTGAAGCTTTCTTT.

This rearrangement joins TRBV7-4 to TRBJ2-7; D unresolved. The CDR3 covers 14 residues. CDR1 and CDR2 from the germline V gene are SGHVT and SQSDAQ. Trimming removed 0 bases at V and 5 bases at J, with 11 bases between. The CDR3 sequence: CASSLALRGHEQYF. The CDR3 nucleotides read TGTGCCAGCAGCTTAGCGCTAAGAGGCCACGAGCAGTACTTC. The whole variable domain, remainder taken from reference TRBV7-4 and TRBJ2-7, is GAGVSQSPRYKVAKRGRDVALRCDSISGHVTLYWYRQTLGQGSEVLTYSQSDAQRDKSGRPSGRFSAERPERSVSTLKIQRTEQGDSAVYLCASSLALRGHEQYFGPGTRLTVT.

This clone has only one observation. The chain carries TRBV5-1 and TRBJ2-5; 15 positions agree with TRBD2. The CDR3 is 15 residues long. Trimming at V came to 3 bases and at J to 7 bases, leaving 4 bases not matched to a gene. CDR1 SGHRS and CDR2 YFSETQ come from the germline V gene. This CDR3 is CASSSGTSGGWTQYF. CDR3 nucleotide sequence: TGCGCCAGCAGCTCAGGGACTAGCGGGGGGTGGACCCAGTACTTC.

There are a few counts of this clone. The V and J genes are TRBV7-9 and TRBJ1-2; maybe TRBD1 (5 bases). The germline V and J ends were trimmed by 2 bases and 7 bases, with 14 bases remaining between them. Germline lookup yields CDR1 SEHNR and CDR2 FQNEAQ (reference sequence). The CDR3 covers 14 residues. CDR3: CASSLLGGRGGYTF. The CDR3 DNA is TGTGCCAGCAGCTTACTGGGCGGAAGGGGTGGCTACACCTTC.

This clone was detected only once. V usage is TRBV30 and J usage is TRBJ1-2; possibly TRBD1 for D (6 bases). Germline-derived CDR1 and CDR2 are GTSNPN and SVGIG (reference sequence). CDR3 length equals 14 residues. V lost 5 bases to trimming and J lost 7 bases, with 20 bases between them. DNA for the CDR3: TGTGCCTGGTTAAGACAGGTCGTTCTCGGTGGCTACACCTTC. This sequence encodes CAWLRQVVLGGYTF.

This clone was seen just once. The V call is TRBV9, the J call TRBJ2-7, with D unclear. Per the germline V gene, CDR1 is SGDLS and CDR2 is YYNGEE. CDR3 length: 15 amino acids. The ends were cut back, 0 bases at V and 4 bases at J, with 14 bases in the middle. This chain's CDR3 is CASSVGAEVPYEQYF. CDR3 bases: TGTGCCAGCAGCGTAGGGGCAGAGGTTCCATACGAGCAGTACTTC.

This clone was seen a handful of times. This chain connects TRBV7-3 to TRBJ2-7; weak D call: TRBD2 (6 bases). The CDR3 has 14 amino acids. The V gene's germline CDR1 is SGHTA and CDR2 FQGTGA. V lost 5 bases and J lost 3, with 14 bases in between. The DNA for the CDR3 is TGTGCCAGCAGCCCGAGAGGAGGGAACTACGAGCAGTACTTC. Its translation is CASSPRGGNYEQYF. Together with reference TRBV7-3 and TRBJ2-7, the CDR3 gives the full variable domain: GAGVSQTPSNKVTEKGKYVELRCDPISGHTALYWYRQSLGQGPEFLIYFQGTGAADDSGLPNDRFFAVRPEGSVSTLKIQRTERGDSAVYLCASSPRGGNYEQYFGPGTRLTVT.

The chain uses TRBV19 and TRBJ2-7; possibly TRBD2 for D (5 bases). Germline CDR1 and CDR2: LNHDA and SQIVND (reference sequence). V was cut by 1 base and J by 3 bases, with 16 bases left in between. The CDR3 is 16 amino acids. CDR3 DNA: TGTGCCAGTAGTATAGGTCCGGCGACTAACTTCTACGAGCAGTACTTC. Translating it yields CASSIGPATNFYEQYF.

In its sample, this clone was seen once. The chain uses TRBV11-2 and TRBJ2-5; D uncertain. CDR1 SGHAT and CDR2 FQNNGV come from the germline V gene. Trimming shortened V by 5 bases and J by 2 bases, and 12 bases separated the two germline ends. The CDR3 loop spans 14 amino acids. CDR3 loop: CASSQAGSQETQYF. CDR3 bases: TGTGCCAGCAGCCAAGCCGGGTCACAAGAGACCCAGTACTTC.

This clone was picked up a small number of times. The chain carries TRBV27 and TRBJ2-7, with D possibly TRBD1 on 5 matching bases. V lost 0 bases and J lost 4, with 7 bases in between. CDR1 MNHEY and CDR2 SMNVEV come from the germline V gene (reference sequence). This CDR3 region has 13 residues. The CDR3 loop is CASSLSTAYEQYF. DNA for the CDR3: TGTGCCAGCAGTTTATCGACAGCTTACGAGCAGTACTTC.

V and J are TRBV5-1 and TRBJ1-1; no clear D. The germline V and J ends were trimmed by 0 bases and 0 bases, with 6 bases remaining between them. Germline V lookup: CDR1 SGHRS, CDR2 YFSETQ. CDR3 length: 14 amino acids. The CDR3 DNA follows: TGCGCCAGCAGCTTGGACGGTATGAACACTGAAGCTTTCTTT. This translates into CASSLDGMNTEAFF.

CDR3 residues: CASSLGATGTSSTQYF. The CDR3 coding sequence is TGTGCCAGCAGCTTAGGCGCCACCGGGACCAGCAGTACGCAGTATTTT. The chain combines TRBV7-9 with TRBJ2-3; either TRBD1 or TRBD2 may fit D (5 bases each). Germline V CDR1 and CDR2: SEHNR, FQNEAQ (reference sequence). Trimming removed 1 base at V and 8 bases at J, with 19 bases between. This CDR3 contains 16 residues.

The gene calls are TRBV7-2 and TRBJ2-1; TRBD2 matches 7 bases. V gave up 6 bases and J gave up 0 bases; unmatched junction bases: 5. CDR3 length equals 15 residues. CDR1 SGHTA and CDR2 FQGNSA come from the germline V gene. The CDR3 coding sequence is TGTGCCAGCAGTGGGGGGGGGTACTCCTACAATGAGCAGTTCTTC. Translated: CASSGGGYSYNEQFF.

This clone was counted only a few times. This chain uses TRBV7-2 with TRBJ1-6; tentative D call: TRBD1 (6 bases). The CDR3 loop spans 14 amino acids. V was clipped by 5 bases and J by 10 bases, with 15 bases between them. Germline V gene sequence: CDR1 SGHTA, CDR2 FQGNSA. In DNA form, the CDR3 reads TGTGCCAGCAGCACACTTGGGGGGCGCTCACCCCTCCACTTT. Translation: CASSTLGGRSPLHF.

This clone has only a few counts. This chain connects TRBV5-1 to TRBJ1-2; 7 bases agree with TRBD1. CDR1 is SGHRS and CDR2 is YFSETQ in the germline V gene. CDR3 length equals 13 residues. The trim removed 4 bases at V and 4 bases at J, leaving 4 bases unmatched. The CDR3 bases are TGCGCCAGCAGCAGCGGACAGGTCTATGGCTACACCTTC. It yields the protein CASSSGQVYGYTF. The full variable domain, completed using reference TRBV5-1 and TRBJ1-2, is KAGVTQTPRYLIKTRGQQVTLSCSPISGHRSVSWYQQTPGQGLQFLFEYFSETQRNKGNFPGRFSGRQFSNSRSEMNVSTLELGDSALYLCASSSGQVYGYTFGSGTRLTVV.

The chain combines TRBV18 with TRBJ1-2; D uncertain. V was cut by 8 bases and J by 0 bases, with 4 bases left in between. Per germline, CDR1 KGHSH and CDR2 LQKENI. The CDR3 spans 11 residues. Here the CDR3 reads CASNSNYGYTF. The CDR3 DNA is TGTGCCAGCAATTCTAACTATGGCTACACCTTC.

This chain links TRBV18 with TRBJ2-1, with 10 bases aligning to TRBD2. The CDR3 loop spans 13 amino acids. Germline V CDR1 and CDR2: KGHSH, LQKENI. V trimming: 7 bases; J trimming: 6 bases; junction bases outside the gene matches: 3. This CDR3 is CASFPSGGNEQFF. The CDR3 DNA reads TGTGCCAGCTTCCCTAGCGGGGGCAATGAGCAGTTCTTC.

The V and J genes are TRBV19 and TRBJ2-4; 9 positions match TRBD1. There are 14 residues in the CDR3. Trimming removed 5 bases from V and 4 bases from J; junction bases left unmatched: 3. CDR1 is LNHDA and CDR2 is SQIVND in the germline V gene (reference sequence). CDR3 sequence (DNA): TGTGCCAGTAGTCGGACAGGGGAAAAAAACATTCAGTACTTC. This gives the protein CASSRTGEKNIQYF.

Here the CDR3 reads CASSLAMGGYEQYF. CDR3 DNA: TGCGCCAGCAGCTTGGCGATGGGCGGGTACGAGCAGTACTTC. J is TRBJ2-7 and V is TRBV5-1, with a weak D call TRBD2 (5 bases). The germline V gene has CDR1 SGHRS and CDR2 YFSETQ. Trimming removed 0 bases from V and 4 bases from J, with 11 bases in between. This CDR3 is 14 amino acids long.